The 10 T cell receptor beta chains below all came from one sample that was sequenced in a study of T cells after yellow fever vaccination. MiXCR was run by TCRdb on the 5' RACE reads, yielding one entry per CDR3 protein. The sample contains around 550,000 distinct CDR3 sequences, around 21% of which appear only once. The sample here was PBMCs, taken 15 days after the yellow fever booster vaccination. These receptors originate from a man aged 25 to 40 who received the YFV17D yellow fever vaccine.

The CDR3, as DNA: TGTGCCAGCAGCGTAGCGCCTAGATGGGGAGAGACCCAGTACTTC. Amino acids: CASSVAPRWGETQYF. The V call is TRBV9, the J call TRBJ2-5, with D unresolved. Trimming left V 0 bases short and J 4 bases short, with 13 bases between. The CDR3 loop spans 15 amino acids. Germline loops: CDR1 SGDLS, CDR2 YYNGEE.

The chain links TRBV6-5 to TRBJ2-3; 11 bases are a match to TRBD2. The germline V gene encodes CDR1 MNHEY and CDR2 SVGAGI. Losses at the gene ends were 6 bases for V and 1 base for J; bases not matched to a gene: 6. This CDR3 has 16 amino acids. The CDR3 loop is CASRLAGAAGTDTQYF. The CDR3 nucleotides are TGTGCCAGCAGACTAGCGGGAGCGGCTGGCACAGATACGCAGTATTTT.

V gene TRBV7-2 combines with J gene TRBJ2-1, with D unresolved. V was cut by 5 bases and J by 8 bases, with 19 bases left in between. The CDR3 is 15 residues long. Looked up from germline, CDR1 is SGHTA and CDR2 is FQGNSA. CDR3 region: CASSPPHSVSDEQFF. The CDR3 region has the DNA TGTGCCAGCAGCCCACCCCACAGTGTGAGCGATGAGCAGTTCTTC.

This clonotype was found a few times. This chain joins TRBV12-3 or TRBV12-4 and TRBJ2-3; no definite D call. V lost 0 bases and J 4 bases, leaving 5 bases between the germline ends. The CDR3 runs to 13 residues. In nucleotides, the CDR3 is TGTGCCAGCAGTTTAGCTAGCTCAGATACGCAGTATTTT. Translating it yields CASSLASSDTQYF.

The chain uses TRBV7-8 and TRBJ2-5, with D hard to call. This CDR3 contains 12 residues. Germline CDR1 reads SGHVS; CDR2 reads FQNEAQ. The V and J ends lost 7 bases and 2 bases respectively, with 8 bases between them. The CDR3 DNA reads TGTGCCAGCAATCCAGGACAAGAGACCCAGTACTTC. Its protein product is CASNPGQETQYF.

Only a few counts were recorded for this clonotype. V usage is TRBV7-9 and J usage is TRBJ1-1; no definite D call. Germline CDR1 and CDR2: SEHNR and FQNEAQ (reference sequence). V gave up 2 bases and J gave up 4 bases, with 17 bases separating them. The CDR3 runs 16 residues. This CDR3 is CASSLTLTIRITEAFF. CDR3 DNA: TGTGCCAGCAGCTTAACCCTAACTATACGGATCACTGAAGCTTTCTTT.

The V gene is TRBV28, the J gene TRBJ2-1; D is possibly TRBD2 (5 bases). The CDR3 extends over 18 amino acids. The V and J ends lost 4 bases and 8 bases respectively, with 27 bases between them. From germline, CDR1 is MDHEN and CDR2 SYDVKM. The CDR3 nucleotides read TGTGCCAGCAGTTCTCTGACGACTAACCTCTATGGTGTTTATGAGCAGTTCTTC. Protein sequence: CASSSLTTNLYGVYEQFF.

The table lists this clonotype with many counts. The V call is TRBV20-1, the J call TRBJ2-7, with no clear D. The germline CDR1 and CDR2 sequences are DFQATT and SNEGSKA (reference sequence). This CDR3 has 15 residues. The V end was cut by 0 bases, the J end by 2 bases, with 14 bases between. CDR3 amino acids: CSARDQSSNPYEQYF. The CDR3 region has the DNA TGCAGTGCTAGAGATCAGAGTAGCAACCCCTACGAGCAGTACTTC.

J is TRBJ2-1 and V is TRBV6-1; D unresolved. The germline V gene has CDR1 MNHNS and CDR2 SASEGT. This CDR3 is built from 17 residues. V was clipped by 0 bases and J by 12 bases, with 24 bases between them. This chain's CDR3 is CASSEARVPPHTTAQFF. The DNA of the CDR3 is TGTGCCAGCAGTGAAGCTCGCGTCCCCCCCCACACAACTGCGCAGTTCTTC.

This clonotype was seen a handful of times. The genes are TRBV20-1 and TRBJ2-3, with unresolved D. The V gene's germline CDR1 is DFQATT and CDR2 SNEGSKA (reference sequence). The CDR3 extends over 9 amino acids. V dropped 0 bases and J dropped 9 bases, with 1 base sitting between them. CDR3 loop: CSARETQYF. CDR3 sequence (DNA): TGCAGTGCTAGAGAGACGCAGTATTTT.